Below are 17 T cell receptor beta chains sequenced from a single sample in a study of blood T cell repertoires in COVID-19. The assay was immunoSEQ multiplex PCR, and TCRdb's table has in-frame clones only and misses some. The table records roughly 670,000 clones, over 80% of them present only once. Sequenced material: peripheral blood. These receptors were taken from a woman aged 18-30 years with acute or convalescent COVID-19.

This rearrangement joins TRBV6-5 to TRBJ1-1; no definite D call. This CDR3 spans 13 amino acids. V dropped 7 bases and J dropped 4 bases, with 13 bases sitting between them. In germline, CDR1 is MNHEY, CDR2 SVGAGI. The CDR3 DNA reads TGTGCCAGCACGCCCTCCGGTGCCACTGAAGCTTTCTTT. This encodes CASTPSGATEAFF.

V is TRBV4-3 and J is TRBJ1-5, with 8 bases identical to TRBD1. Germline trimming cut 4 bases from V and 6 bases from J; bases unmatched to any gene: 8. The CDR3 consists of 15 residues. From germline, CDR1 is LGHNA and CDR2 YSLEER. The CDR3 region has the DNA TGCGCCAGCAGCCGGACGAGACAGGGGTTTCAGCCCCAGCATTTT. Its translation: CASSRTRQGFQPQHF.

This rearrangement joins TRBV5-6 to TRBJ1-6; D gene ambiguous. The CDR3 loop spans 14 amino acids. Trimming cost V 8 bases and J 7 bases, with 16 bases left between them. The germline CDR1 and CDR2 sequences are SGHDT and YYEEEE. The CDR3 nucleotides are TGTGCCAGTAACGACATCCTTCGAAATTCACCCCTCCACTTT. Translating gives CASNDILRNSPLHF.

The chain joins TRBV28 to TRBJ1-1, with D possibly TRBD1 on 5 matching bases. The V gene's germline CDR1 is MDHEN and CDR2 SYDVKM. The CDR3 is made up of 13 amino acids. V lost 6 bases and J 8 bases, leaving 16 bases between the germline ends. The CDR3 bases are TGTGCCAGCAGCCATAAGGGGTCAGGGGAAGCTTTCTTT. It codes for CASSHKGSGEAFF. Full variable domain (outside the CDR3, taken from reference TRBV28 and TRBJ1-1): DVKVTQSSRYLVKRTGEKVFLECVQDMDHENMFWYRQDPGLGLRLIYFSYDVKMKEKGDIPEGYSVSREKKERFSLILESASTNQTSMYLCASSHKGSGEAFFGQGTRLTVV.

CDR3 sequence: CASSGGTANYGYTF. For the CDR3, the DNA is TGTGCCAGCAGCGGCGGGACAGCTAACTATGGCTACACCTTC. V gene TRBV6-1 combines with J gene TRBJ1-2, with TRBD1 identical over 7 bases. The CDR3 sequence is 14 residues long. V was clipped by 6 bases and J by 0 bases; unmatched bases: 4. Germline V CDR1 and CDR2: MNHNS, SASEGT.

The chain employs TRBV4-2 and TRBJ2-7; 9 positions agree with TRBD2. The germline V gene has CDR1 LGHNA and CDR2 YNFKEQ. This CDR3 contains 18 residues. Trimming removed 4 bases from V and 0 bases from J; junction bases left unmatched: 13. The CDR3 is CASSRDNRDSGSSYEQYF. The CDR3 nucleotides read TGTGCCAGCAGCCGAGATAATAGGGATAGCGGGAGCTCCTACGAGCAGTACTTC.

The chain has TRBV6-5 and TRBJ1-4; perhaps TRBD1 as D (6 bases). Germline CDR1 reads MNHEY; CDR2 reads SVGAGI. V was pared by 0 bases and J by 2 bases, with 10 bases between. CDR3 length: 16 amino acids. The CDR3 region is CASSYSQGPTNEKLFF. The CDR3 DNA is TGTGCCAGCAGTTACTCCCAGGGGCCCACTAATGAAAAACTGTTTTTT.

V usage is TRBV30 and J usage is TRBJ1-6; weak D call: TRBD1 (6 bases). The CDR3 contains 19 residues. CDR1 GTSNPN and CDR2 SVGIG come from the germline V gene (reference sequence). The V gene lost 0 bases and the J gene lost 0 bases, with 18 bases spanning the gap. The CDR3 sequence is CAWSVNSPQGSSYNSPLHF. In DNA form, the CDR3 reads TGTGCCTGGAGTGTGAATTCCCCCCAGGGGAGCTCCTATAATTCACCCCTCCACTTT.

This sequence joins TRBV3-1 (or the pseudogene TRBV3-2) and TRBJ1-2, with D possibly matching TRBD1 (5 bases). Trimming stripped 1 base from V and 3 bases from J, with 15 bases between. The CDR3 runs to 16 residues. CDR1 and CDR2 (germline): LGHDT, YNNKEL (reference sequence). This chain's CDR3 is CASSQAPTRAYYGYTF. Written as DNA, the CDR3 is TGTGCCAGCAGCCAAGCTCCCACCAGGGCTTACTATGGCTACACCTTC.

The chain has TRBV11-3 and TRBJ2-1; 9 positions agree with TRBD2. Germline loops: CDR1 SGHNT, CDR2 YENEEA. The CDR3 is 15 residues long. The J segment lost 4 bases and the V segment lost 3 bases, leaving 4 bases of the junction unmatched. In nucleotides, the CDR3 is TGTGCCAGCAGCTTGTCGGCGGGGGGGTACAATGAGCAGTTCTTC. This gives the protein CASSLSAGGYNEQFF.

The V call is TRBV19, the J call TRBJ1-2; 7 bases map to TRBD1. After removal of 6 bases from V and 4 bases from J, the junction contained 11 bases not matched to a gene. From germline, CDR1 is LNHDA and CDR2 SQIVND (reference sequence). CDR3 length: 15 residues. For the CDR3, the DNA is TGTGCCAGTAGCACAACCCGGGACAGCATCTATGGCTACACCTTC. Protein: CASSTTRDSIYGYTF.

The J gene is TRBJ1-5, the V gene TRBV6-2 or TRBV6-3; D might be TRBD1 (5 bases). Trimming stripped 2 bases from V and 3 bases from J, with 14 bases between. The CDR3 covers 16 residues. Germline V gene sequence: CDR1 MNHEY, CDR2 SVGEGT. The DNA for the CDR3 is TGTGCCAGCAGTTACGATAGTGGGGCAGACAATCAGCCCCAGCATTTT. This translates into CASSYDSGADNQPQHF.

The V call is TRBV9, the J call TRBJ2-2, with 14 nucleotides matching TRBD2. The CDR3 is 18 residues long. Germline CDR1 is SGDLS and CDR2 is YYNGEE. Trimming took 1 base from V and 3 from J; bases not matched to a gene: 5. The CDR3 nucleotides read TGTGCCAGCAGCGTACGACTAGCGGGGGGGCTCGACACCGGGGAGCTGTTTTTT. Translation gives CASSVRLAGGLDTGELFF.

The rearrangement uses TRBV24-1 and TRBJ2-3, with unresolved D. This CDR3 has 14 residues. The V gene lost 0 bases and the J gene lost 4 bases, with 7 bases spanning the gap. CDR1 is KGHDR, CDR2 SFDVKD, per germline. The CDR3 sequence: CATSDLEASDTQYF. In nucleotides, the CDR3 is TGTGCCACCAGTGATTTGGAGGCCTCAGATACGCAGTATTTT.

V usage is TRBV6-5 and J usage is TRBJ2-7; unclear D gene. This CDR3 contains 16 residues. Trimming stripped 0 bases from V and 2 bases from J, with 14 bases between. Germline V gives CDR1 MNHEY, CDR2 SVGAGI. The CDR3 nucleotides are TGTGCCAGCAGTTACTCGAAGTCAGGAAGCCCCTACGAGCAGTACTTC. It yields the protein CASSYSKSGSPYEQYF.

The chain recombines TRBV4-2 with TRBJ2-1, with a possible D match to TRBD1 (6 bases). The CDR3 runs to 16 residues. Germline V gene lookup returns CDR1 LGHNA and CDR2 YNFKEQ. The germline V and J ends were trimmed by 0 bases and 4 bases, with 13 bases remaining between them. The chain's CDR3 is CASSQEGAVGYNEQFF. Written as DNA, the CDR3 is TGTGCCAGCAGCCAAGAGGGGGCTGTGGGGTACAATGAGCAGTTCTTC.

The chain combines TRBV5-4 with TRBJ2-1; 7 nucleotides align to TRBD2. CDR1 SGHNT and CDR2 YYREEE come from the germline V gene (reference sequence). This CDR3 has 13 residues. The V segment lost 4 bases and the J segment 5 bases; nucleotides outside the gene matches: 3. This CDR3 is CASSPGLNNEQFF. CDR3 in DNA: TGTGCCAGCAGCCCGGGACTAAACAATGAGCAGTTCTTC.